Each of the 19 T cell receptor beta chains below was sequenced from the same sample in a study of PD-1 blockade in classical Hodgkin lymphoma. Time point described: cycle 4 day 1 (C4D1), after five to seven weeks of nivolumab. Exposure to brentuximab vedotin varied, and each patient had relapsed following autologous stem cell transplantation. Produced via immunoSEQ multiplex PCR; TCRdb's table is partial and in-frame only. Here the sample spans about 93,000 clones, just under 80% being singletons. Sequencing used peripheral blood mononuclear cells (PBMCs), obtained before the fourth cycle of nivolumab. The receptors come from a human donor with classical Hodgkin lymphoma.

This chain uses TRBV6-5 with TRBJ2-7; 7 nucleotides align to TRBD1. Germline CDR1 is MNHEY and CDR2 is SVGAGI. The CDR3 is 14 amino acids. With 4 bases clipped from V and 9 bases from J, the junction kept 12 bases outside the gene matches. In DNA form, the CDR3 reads TGTGCCAGCAGTTTTAGGGGGCCCAGAGAGGGGCAGTACTTC. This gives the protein CASSFRGPREGQYF.

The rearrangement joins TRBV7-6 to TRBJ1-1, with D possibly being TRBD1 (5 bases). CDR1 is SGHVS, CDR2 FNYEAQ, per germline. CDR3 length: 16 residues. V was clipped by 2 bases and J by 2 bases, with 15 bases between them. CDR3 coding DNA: TGTGCCAGCAGCTTATGGGGGGGGACGGTCAACACTGAAGCTTTCTTT. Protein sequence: CASSLWGGTVNTEAFF.

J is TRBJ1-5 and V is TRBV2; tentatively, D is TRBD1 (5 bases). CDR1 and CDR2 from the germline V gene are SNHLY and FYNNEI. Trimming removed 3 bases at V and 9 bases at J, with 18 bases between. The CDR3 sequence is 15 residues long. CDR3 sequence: CASSEGGTGLSPQHF. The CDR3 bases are TGTGCCAGCAGTGAGGGGGGTACAGGCCTATCGCCCCAGCATTTT.

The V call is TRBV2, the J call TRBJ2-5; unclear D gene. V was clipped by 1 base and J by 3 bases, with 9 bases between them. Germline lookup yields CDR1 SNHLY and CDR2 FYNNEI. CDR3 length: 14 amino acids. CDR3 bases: TGTGCCAGCAGTGAAGTCGGCTTTAAAGAGACCCAGTACTTC. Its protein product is CASSEVGFKETQYF.

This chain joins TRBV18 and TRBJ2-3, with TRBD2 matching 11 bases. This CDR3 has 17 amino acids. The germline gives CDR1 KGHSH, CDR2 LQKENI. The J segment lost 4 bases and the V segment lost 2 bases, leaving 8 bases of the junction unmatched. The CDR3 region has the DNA TGTGCCAGCTCACCAATTAGCGGGGGGGCAAGCGCAGATACGCAGTATTTT. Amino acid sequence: CASSPISGGASADTQYF.

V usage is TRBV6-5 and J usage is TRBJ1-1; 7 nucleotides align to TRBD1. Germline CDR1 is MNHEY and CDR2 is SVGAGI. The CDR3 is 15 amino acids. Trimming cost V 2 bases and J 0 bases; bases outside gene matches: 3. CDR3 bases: TGTGCCAGCAGTTACCCGGGACAGCTGAACACTGAAGCTTTCTTT. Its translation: CASSYPGQLNTEAFF.

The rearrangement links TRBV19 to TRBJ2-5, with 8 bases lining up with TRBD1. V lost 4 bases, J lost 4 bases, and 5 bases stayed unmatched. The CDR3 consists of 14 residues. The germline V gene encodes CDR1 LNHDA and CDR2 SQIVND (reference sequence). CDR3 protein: CASSRDRGGETQYF. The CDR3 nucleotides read TGTGCCAGTAGTAGAGACAGGGGAGGAGAGACCCAGTACTTC.

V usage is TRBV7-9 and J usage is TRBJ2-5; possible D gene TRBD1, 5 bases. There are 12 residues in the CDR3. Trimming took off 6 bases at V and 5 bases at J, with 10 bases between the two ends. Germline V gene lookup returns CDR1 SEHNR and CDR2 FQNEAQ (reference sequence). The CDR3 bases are TGTGCCAGCAGAGGGGATGGGGAGACCCAGTACTTC. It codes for CASRGDGETQYF.

The CDR3 is CASSPVEGTSTDTQYF. The CDR3, as DNA: TGTGCCAGCTCACCAGTGGAAGGGACTAGCACAGATACGCAGTATTTT. J is TRBJ2-3 and V is TRBV18; TRBD2 might be the D (6 bases). Germline V CDR1 and CDR2: KGHSH, LQKENI. The CDR3 sequence is 16 residues long. Trimming removed 2 bases at V and 0 bases at J, with 12 bases between. The complete variable domain, with remaining parts taken from reference TRBV18 and TRBJ2-3, reads NAGVMQNPRHLVRRRGQEARLRCSPMKGHSHVYWYRQLPEEGLKFMVYLQKENIIDESGMPKERFSAEFPKEGPSILRIQQVVRGDSAAYFCASSPVEGTSTDTQYFGPGTRLTVL.

The CDR3: CAISESTVTYEQYF. The CDR3, as DNA: TGTGCCATCAGTGAGTCGACAGTTACCTACGAGCAGTACTTC. The chain recombines TRBV10-3 with TRBJ2-7, with a possible D match to TRBD1 (5 bases). This CDR3 region has 14 residues. Germline V lookup: CDR1 ENHRY, CDR2 SYGVKD. V was pared by 0 bases and J by 2 bases, with 8 bases between.

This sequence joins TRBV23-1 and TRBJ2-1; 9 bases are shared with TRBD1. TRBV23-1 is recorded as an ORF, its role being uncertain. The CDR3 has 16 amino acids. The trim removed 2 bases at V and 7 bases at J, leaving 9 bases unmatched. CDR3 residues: CASSQGGDRARNEQFF. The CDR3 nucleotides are TGCGCCAGCAGTCAAGGGGGGGACAGGGCGAGGAATGAGCAGTTCTTC.

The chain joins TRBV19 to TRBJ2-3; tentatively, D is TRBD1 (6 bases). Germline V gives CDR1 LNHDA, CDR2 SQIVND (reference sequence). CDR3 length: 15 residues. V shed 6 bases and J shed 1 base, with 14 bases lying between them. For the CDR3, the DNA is TGTGCCAGTAGACGCAGGGGATCGGGCACAGATACGCAGTATTTT. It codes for CASRRRGSGTDTQYF.

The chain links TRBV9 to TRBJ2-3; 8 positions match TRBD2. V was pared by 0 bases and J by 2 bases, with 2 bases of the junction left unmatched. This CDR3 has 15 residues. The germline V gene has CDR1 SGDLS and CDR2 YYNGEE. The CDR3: CASSVVGGATDTQYF. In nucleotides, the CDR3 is TGTGCCAGCAGCGTAGTCGGGGGGGCCACAGATACGCAGTATTTT.

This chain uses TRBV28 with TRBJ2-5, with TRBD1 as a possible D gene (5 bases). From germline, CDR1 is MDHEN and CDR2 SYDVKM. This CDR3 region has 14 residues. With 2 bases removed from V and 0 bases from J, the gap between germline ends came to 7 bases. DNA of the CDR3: TGTGCCAGCAGTTTAGGGGCGTACCAAGAGACCCAGTACTTC. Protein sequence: CASSLGAYQETQYF.

The CDR3 is CASSFRGFATNEKLFF. The CDR3 DNA follows: TGTGCCAGCAGTTTCAGAGGATTCGCAACTAATGAAAAACTGTTTTTT. This rearrangement joins TRBV27 to TRBJ1-4; D is ambiguous. Germline V gives CDR1 MNHEY, CDR2 SMNVEV (reference sequence). The ends were cut back, 3 bases at V and 0 bases at J, with 11 bases in the middle. CDR3 size: 16 residues.

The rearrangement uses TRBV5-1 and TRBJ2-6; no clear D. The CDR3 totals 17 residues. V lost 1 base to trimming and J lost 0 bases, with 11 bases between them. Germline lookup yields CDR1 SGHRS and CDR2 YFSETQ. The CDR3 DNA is TGCGCCAGCAGCTTGAGTCGTGGGTACTCTGGGGCCAACGTCCTGACTTTC. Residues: CASSLSRGYSGANVLTF. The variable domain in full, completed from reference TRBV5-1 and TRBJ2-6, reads KAGVTQTPRYLIKTRGQQVTLSCSPISGHRSVSWYQQTPGQGLQFLFEYFSETQRNKGNFPGRFSGRQFSNSRSEMNVSTLELGDSALYLCASSLSRGYSGANVLTFGAGSRLTVL.

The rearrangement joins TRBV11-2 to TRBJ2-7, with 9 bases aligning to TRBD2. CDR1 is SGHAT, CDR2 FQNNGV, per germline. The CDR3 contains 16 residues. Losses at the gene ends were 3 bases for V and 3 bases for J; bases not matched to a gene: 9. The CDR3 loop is CASSFRMASGVYEQYF. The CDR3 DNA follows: TGTGCCAGCAGCTTTAGGATGGCTAGCGGGGTCTACGAGCAGTACTTC.

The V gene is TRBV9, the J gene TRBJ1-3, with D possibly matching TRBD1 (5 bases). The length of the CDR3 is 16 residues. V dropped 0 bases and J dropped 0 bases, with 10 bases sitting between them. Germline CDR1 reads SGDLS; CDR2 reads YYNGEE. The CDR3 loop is CASSVAGLGSGNTIYF. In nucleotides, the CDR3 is TGTGCCAGCAGCGTAGCAGGGCTGGGCTCTGGAAACACCATATATTTT.

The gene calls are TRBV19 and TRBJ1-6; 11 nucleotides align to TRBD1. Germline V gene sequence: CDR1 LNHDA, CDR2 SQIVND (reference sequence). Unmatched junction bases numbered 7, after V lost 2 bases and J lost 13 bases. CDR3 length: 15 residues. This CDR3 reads CASSISGDRGSPLHF. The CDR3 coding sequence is TGTGCCAGTAGTATATCGGGGGACAGGGGGTCTCCCCTCCACTTT.